The sequence of this T cell receptor (beta chain) was determined in a study of T cell repertoires in cytomegalovirus infection. Study overall: TCR beta signatures that were public indicated CMV infection and matching HLA type.

This clonotype was seen repeatedly, ten times or more. Its antigen is unidentified. TCRdb reprocessed the reads with MiXCR, giving one entry per CDR3 protein. This sample yields some 70,000 distinct CDR3 sequences, of which 20% to 25% are seen a single time; under 85% belongs to the top ten. Study-wide points: Dominating the ex vivo response were TCR beta clonotypes that were CMV-specific and HLA-C-restricted.

The CDR3 spans 15 residues. Germline assignment: CDR1 SGHTA and CDR2 FQGNSA. With 1 base clipped from V and 8 bases from J, the junction kept 5 bases outside the gene matches. This clonotype was sampled from a human donor in good health (CMV status not recorded). Some clones in this sample may be carry-over from other donors' samples. The sequenced material came from PBMCs, sequenced either directly or after in vitro stimulation (not recorded which). The chain links TRBV7-2 to TRBJ2-3; 11 bases line up with TRBD2. DNA for the CDR3: TGTGCCAGCAGCTTAGAGGCTAGCGGGGGGACTACGCAGTATTTT. This gives the protein CASSLEASGGTTQYF.